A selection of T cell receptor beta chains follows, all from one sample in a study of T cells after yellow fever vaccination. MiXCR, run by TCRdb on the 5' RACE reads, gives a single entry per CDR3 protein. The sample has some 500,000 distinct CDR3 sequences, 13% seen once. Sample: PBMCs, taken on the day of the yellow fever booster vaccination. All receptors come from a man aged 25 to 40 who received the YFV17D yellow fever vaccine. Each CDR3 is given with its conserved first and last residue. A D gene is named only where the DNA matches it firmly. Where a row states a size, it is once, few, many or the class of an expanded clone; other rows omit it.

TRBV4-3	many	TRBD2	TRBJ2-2	TGCGCCAGCAGCCAAGGGATCCTAGCGGGAGGATTGGGTACCGGGGAGCTGTTTTTT	CASSQGILAGGLGTGELFF
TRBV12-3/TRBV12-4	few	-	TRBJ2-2	TGTGCCAGCACCATCACCGGGGAGCTGTTTTTT	CASTITGELFF
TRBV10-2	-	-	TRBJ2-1	TGCGCCAGCAGGCTAGCGTCGAGCTCCTACAATGAGCAGTTCTTC	CASRLASSSYNEQFF
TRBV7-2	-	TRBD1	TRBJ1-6	TGTGCCAGCAGCTCCTGGCAGACAGGGGGTTCACCCCTCCACTTT	CASSSWQTGGSPLHF
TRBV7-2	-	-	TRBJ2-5	TGTGCCAGCAGCTTAACGGCAGGGGAGTACGAGACCCAGTACTTC	CASSLTAGEYETQYF
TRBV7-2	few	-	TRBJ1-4	TGTGCCAGCAGGCCGGGGGCCGCTAATGAAAAACTGTTTTTT	CASRPGAANEKLFF
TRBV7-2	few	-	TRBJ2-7	TGTGCCAGCAGCTTAGGGGGCAACGCCGGCTACGAGCAGTACTTC	CASSLGGNAGYEQYF
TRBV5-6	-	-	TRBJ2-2	TGTGCCAGCAGCTCCAGGACAGATTCGAACACCGGGGAGCTGTTTTTT	CASSSRTDSNTGELFF
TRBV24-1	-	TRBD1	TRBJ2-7	TGTGCCACCAGTGATACCCGCGGGACAGGGACGAACGAGCAGTACTTC	CATSDTRGTGTNEQYF
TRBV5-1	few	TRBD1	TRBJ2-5	TGCGCCAGCAAAGGGGGCCAGAGCCAAGAGACCCAGTACTTC	CASKGGQSQETQYF
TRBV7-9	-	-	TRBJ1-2	TGTGCCAGCAGTAGGGACTACTTTGCCGGCTACACCTTC	CASSRDYFAGYTF
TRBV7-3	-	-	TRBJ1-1	TGTGCCAGCAGCCGGACCTGGTCTTCTGAAGCTTTCTTT	CASSRTWSSEAFF
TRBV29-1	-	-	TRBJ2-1	TGCAGCGTTGGACCGTCTTCATACAATGAGCAGTTCTTC	CSVGPSSYNEQFF
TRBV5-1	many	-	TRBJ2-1	TGCGCCAGCAGCCCCGGTATCCAACCTGAGCAGTTCTTC	CASSPGIQPEQFF
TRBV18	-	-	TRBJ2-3	TGTGCCAGCTCACCACCGAGGCAGACCAGAAGCACAGATACGCAGTATTTT	CASSPPRQTRSTDTQYF
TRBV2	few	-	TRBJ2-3	TGTGCCAGCAGAGTGAACACAGATACGCAGTATTTT	CASRVNTDTQYF
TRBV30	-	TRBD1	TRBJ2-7	TGTGCCTGGAGTGTACCGGGACAGGGTGTCGAGCAGTACTTC	CAWSVPGQGVEQYF
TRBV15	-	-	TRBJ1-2	TGTGCCACCAGCAGGCCCACTGGATCTCGCTATGGCTACACCTTC	CATSRPTGSRYGYTF
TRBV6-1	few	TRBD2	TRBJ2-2	TGTGCCAGCAGCCGACCGACCGGGACTAGCCCCGGGGAGCTGTTTTTT	CASSRPTGTSPGELFF
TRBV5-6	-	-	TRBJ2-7	TGTGCCAGCAGCTCGGTTCAGGGATACTACGAGCAGTACTTC	CASSSVQGYYEQYF
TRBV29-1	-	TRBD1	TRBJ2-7	TGCAGCGTCGCCTCGGACAGGGTCTGGCACGAGCAGTACTTC	CSVASDRVWHEQYF
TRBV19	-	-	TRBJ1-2	TGTGCCAGTAGTTTATCCGACACGGGCTACACCTTC	CASSLSDTGYTF
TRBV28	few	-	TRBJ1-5	TGTGCCAGCAGTTTTCGGGCATCCCAGCATTTT	CASSFRASQHF
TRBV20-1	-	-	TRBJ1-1	TGCAGTGCTAGATTTGGGGGTGGAGGTGAAGCTTTCTTT	CSARFGGGGEAFF
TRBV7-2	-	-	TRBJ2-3	TGTGCCAGCAGCTTAGGCGCTTCGCGCACAGATACGCAGTATTTT	CASSLGASRTDTQYF
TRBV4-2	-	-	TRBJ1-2	TGTGCCAGCACCGACGGAGGGATGGACTATGGCTACACCTTC	CASTDGGMDYGYTF
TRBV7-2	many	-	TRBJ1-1	TGTGCCAGCAGCTTATTGGGGGTCACTGAAGCTTTCTTT	CASSLLGVTEAFF
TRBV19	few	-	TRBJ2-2	TGTGCCAGTAGTATGACAGGCCAACAACGGACCGGGGAGCTGTTTTTT	CASSMTGQQRTGELFF